One and the same sample provided the 8 T cell receptor beta chains below, sequenced in a study of PD-1 blockade in classical Hodgkin lymphoma. With no exception, relapse followed autologous stem cell transplantation in all patients, and brentuximab vedotin exposure varied. The assay was immunoSEQ multiplex PCR, and TCRdb's table has in-frame clones only and misses some. The sample consists of over 25,000 clones, more than 75% of them appearing once. The source was peripheral blood mononuclear cells (PBMCs), collected before the second cycle of nivolumab. The receptors originated from a human donor with classical Hodgkin lymphoma.

CDR3 amino acids: CASSQDLGGEQFF. CDR3 coding DNA: TGCGCCAGCAGCCAAGATTTGGGGGGTGAGCAGTTCTTC. This sequence joins TRBV4-3 and TRBJ2-1; possibly TRBD2 for D (6 bases). The V end lost 0 bases, the J end lost 9 bases, and 9 bases lay between the germline ends. The CDR3 runs 13 residues. The germline gives CDR1 LGHNA, CDR2 YSLEER.

This clone was recorded a few times. CDR3 loop: CASRLDRGNQPQHF. CDR3 nucleotide sequence: TGTGCCAGCAGACTAGACAGAGGCAATCAGCCCCAGCATTTT. This chain uses TRBV7-8 with TRBJ1-5, with a tentative D call TRBD1 (5 bases). Trimming pared 6 bases from V and 2 bases from J, leaving 11 bases between. The CDR3 spans 14 residues. Germline CDR1 is SGHVS and CDR2 is FQNEAQ.

V usage is TRBV4-3 and J usage is TRBJ2-1; TRBD2 is a possible D gene (5 bases). V shed 0 bases and J shed 8 bases, with 11 bases lying between them. The CDR3 is 14 residues long. Germline assignment: CDR1 LGHNA and CDR2 YSLEER. The CDR3, as DNA: TGCGCCAGCAGCCAAGATCGGCTAGCTCATGAGCAGTTCTTC. It encodes CASSQDRLAHEQFF.

This clone was seen a few times. The chain is built from TRBV18 and TRBJ2-3; TRBD2 matches at 15 bases. CDR1 is KGHSH and CDR2 is LQKENI in the germline V gene. V trimming: 5 bases; J trimming: 2 bases; junction bases outside the gene matches: 8. The CDR3 sequence is 18 residues long. CDR3 sequence (DNA): TGTGCCAGCTCAGACGGACTAGCGGGGGGGCTTAACACAGATACGCAGTATTTT. It translates to CASSDGLAGGLNTDTQYF. The variable domain in full, with the rest retrieved from reference TRBV18 and TRBJ2-3, is NAGVMQNPRHLVRRRGQEARLRCSPMKGHSHVYWYRQLPEEGLKFMVYLQKENIIDESGMPKERFSAEFPKEGPSILRIQQVVRGDSAAYFCASSDGLAGGLNTDTQYFGPGTRLTVL.

This chain joins TRBV11-1 and TRBJ2-5; TRBD2 matches at 7 bases. Germline lookup yields CDR1 SGHAT and CDR2 FQDESV (reference sequence). With V trimmed by 3 bases and J by 9 bases, 7 bases remained unmatched. The CDR3 consists of 13 residues. CDR3 in amino acids: CASSLSGGVSQYF. The CDR3 DNA sequence: TGTGCCAGCAGCTTGTCTGGGGGGGTTTCCCAGTACTTC.

The J gene is TRBJ1-6, the V gene TRBV27, with TRBD1 matching over 7 bases. The CDR3 is made up of 15 amino acids. Unmatched junction bases numbered 4, after V lost 2 bases and J lost 6 bases. Germline V gene lookup returns CDR1 MNHEY and CDR2 SMNVEV (reference sequence). CDR3: CASSLGGGFNSPLHF. The CDR3 DNA sequence: TGTGCCAGCAGTTTAGGAGGGGGCTTTAATTCACCCCTCCACTTT.

A word on this clone: Other DNA variants within this sample encode the same CDR3. V gene TRBV5-4 combines with J gene TRBJ2-7; D is perhaps TRBD1 or TRBD2 (5 bases each). CDR3 length: 16 amino acids. Germline CDR1 SGHNT, CDR2 YYREEE (reference sequence). V was cut by 3 bases and J by 0 bases, with 16 bases left in between. CDR3 sequence reads: CASSSGRDRISYEQYF. The CDR3, as DNA: TGTGCCAGCAGCTCGGGCCGGGACCGAATCTCCTACGAGCAGTACTTC.

This clone has only a few counts. The chain recombines TRBV11-1 with TRBJ1-3; no clear D. Germline V CDR1 and CDR2: SGHAT, FQDESV (reference sequence). The CDR3 sequence is 13 residues long. Trimming took 1 base from V and 2 from J, leaving 3 bases between them. DNA of the CDR3: TGTGCCAGCAGCTTAGGTCCTGGAAACACCATATATTTT. Its translation: CASSLGPGNTIYF.